Sequencing of this T cell receptor (beta chain) was carried out in a study of shared clonotypes between healthy human individuals. Notes on the study in general: In a few donors, around 5% of naive CD4 clonotypes appeared in common. Sampling covered blood only; tissue repertoires likely differ. At large depth, rarefaction still showed sorted-subset sequencing to be incomplete.

In the case of this clone: Its antigen is unidentified.

The table came from immunoSEQ multiplex PCR; TCRdb's copy has only in-frame clones and leaves some out. The repertoire holds around 1,100,000 clones, with approximately 80% as singletons. Per the germline V gene, CDR1 is SNHLY and CDR2 is FYNNEI. This CDR3 region has 12 residues. Trimming pared 4 bases from V and 9 bases from J, leaving 10 bases between. Sequencing was done on a sample of memory CD4+ T cells from PBMCs. This sample's subset: CD45RA-negative fraction. This TCR was sampled from a man between 18 and 35 years old in good health. Some clones in this sample may be carry-over from other donors' samples. This rearrangement joins TRBV2 to TRBJ1-5; no clear D gene. In DNA form, the CDR3 reads TGTGCCAGCAGTGTAAACATTTGGCCCCAGCATTTT. Its translation: CASSVNIWPQHF.